This T cell receptor beta chain was recorded in a study of blood T cells in healthy people across ages. In each sample, at least 6.5 million PBMCs were isolated. Alongside a J-beta primer mix, a sample-barcoded 5' primer served in a second PCR lasting about 7 to 11 cycles. TCRdb analysed the 5' RACE reads with MiXCR anew, one entry per CDR3 protein. The data show about 1.4 million distinct CDR3 sequences, with roughly 59% seen just once and 6.5% to 8% held by the top ten. With 0 bases clipped from V and 3 bases from J, the junction kept 8 bases outside the gene matches. The CDR3 has 15 amino acids. Germline V gene data show CDR1 as DFQATT and CDR2 as SNEGSKA (reference sequence). Study findings and constraints: There was a strong correlation between TCR beta diversity and naive T cell percentage.

This clonotype was seen only a few times. Its target is not known. This chain connects TRBV20-1 to TRBJ2-7, with 7 bases aligning to TRBD2. The receptor's source is a man aged 18 to 35 in good health. Sequencing used blood. DNA for the CDR3: TGCAGTGCTAGAGATGGGTTCGGGGAGGGCTACGAGCAGTACTTC. Its translation: CSARDGFGEGYEQYF.